The TCR beta chain described here comes from a study of T cell responses to AZD1222 COVID-19 vaccine. Profiling relied on immunoSEQ multiplex PCR, and the TCRdb table lists in-frame clones only, not all of them. The sample lists nearly 80,000 clones, about 84% seen once, with 22% in the top ten. Germline V gene sequence: CDR1 MNHEY, CDR2 SVGAGI. The CDR3 runs 15 residues. The J segment lost 4 bases and the V segment lost 5 bases, leaving 8 bases of the junction unmatched. The TCR sequence derives from an adult in good health. The sample was peripheral blood, taken on day 0 of AZD1222 vaccination. The chain is built from TRBV6-5 and TRBJ2-3, with 8 bases lining up with TRBD1. The DNA of the CDR3 is TGTGCCAGCAGTAGAGGACAGGGTATCCCAGATACGCAGTATTTT. Residues: CASSRGQGIPDTQYF.